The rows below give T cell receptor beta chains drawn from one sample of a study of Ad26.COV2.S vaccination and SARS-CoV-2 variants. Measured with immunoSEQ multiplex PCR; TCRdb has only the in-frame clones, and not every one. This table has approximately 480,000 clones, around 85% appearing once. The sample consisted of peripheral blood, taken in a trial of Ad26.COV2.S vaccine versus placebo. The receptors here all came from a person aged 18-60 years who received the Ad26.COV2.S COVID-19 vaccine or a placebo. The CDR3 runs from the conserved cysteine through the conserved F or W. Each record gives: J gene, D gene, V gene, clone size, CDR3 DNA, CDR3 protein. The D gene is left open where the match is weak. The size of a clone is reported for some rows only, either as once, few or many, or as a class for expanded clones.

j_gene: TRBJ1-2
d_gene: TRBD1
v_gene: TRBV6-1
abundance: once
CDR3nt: TGTGCCAGCAGTGAACTAGACAGGGCCCTCTATGGCTACACCTTC
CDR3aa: CASSELDRALYGYTF

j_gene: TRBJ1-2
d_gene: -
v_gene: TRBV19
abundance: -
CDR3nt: TGTGCCAGTAGTATCCCGGCCCTTAACTATGGCTACACCTTC
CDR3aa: CASSIPALNYGYTF

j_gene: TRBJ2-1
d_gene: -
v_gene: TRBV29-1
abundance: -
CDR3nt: TGCAGCGTTGAAGAACTTTTGGATGAGCAGTTCTTC
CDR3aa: CSVEELLDEQFF

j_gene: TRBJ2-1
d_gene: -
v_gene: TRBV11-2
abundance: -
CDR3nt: TGTGCCAGCAGCATAGGCGCCGGACAGTACAATGAGCAGTTCTTC
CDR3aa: CASSIGAGQYNEQFF

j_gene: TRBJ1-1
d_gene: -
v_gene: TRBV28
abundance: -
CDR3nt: TGTGCCACCGGGGTGTGGACTGAAGCTTTCTTT
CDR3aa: CATGVWTEAFF

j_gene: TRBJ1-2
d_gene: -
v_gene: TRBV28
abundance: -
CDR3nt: TGTGCCAGCAGTTTATCCTCCTCTCCCCGACAGATAGCTAACTATGGCTACACCTTC
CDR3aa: CASSLSSSPRQIANYGYTF

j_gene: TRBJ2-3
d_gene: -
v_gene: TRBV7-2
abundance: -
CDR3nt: TGTGCCAGCAGCTTAGAAGATACGCAGTATTTT
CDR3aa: CASSLEDTQYF

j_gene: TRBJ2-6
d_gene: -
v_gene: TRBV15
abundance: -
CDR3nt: TGTGCCACCAGCAGAAACCCCGGCAGGGGATACTCTGGGGCCAACGTCCTGACTTTC
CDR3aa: CATSRNPGRGYSGANVLTF

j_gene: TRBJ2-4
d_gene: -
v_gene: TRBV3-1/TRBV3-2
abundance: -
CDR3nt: TGTGCCAGCAGCCAAGGTGAGGGAGGGGGGAGAGCCAAAAACATTCAGTACTTC
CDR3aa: CASSQGEGGGRAKNIQYF

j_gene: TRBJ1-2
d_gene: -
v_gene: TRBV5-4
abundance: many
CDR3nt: TGTGCCAGCAGCTTGGTGGGTGTAGACGGCTACACCTTC
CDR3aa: CASSLVGVDGYTF

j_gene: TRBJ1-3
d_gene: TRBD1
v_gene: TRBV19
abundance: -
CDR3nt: TGTGCCAGTACCACCCGCGGGACAGGGTTCCGAAACACCATATATTTT
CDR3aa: CASTTRGTGFRNTIYF

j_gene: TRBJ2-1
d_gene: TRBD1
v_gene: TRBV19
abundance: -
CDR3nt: TGTGCCAGTAGTATAGACACAGGGGGCCGCTCCTACAATGAGCAGTTCTTC
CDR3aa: CASSIDTGGRSYNEQFF

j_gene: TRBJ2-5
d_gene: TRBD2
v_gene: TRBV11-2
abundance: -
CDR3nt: TGTGCCAGCAGCCACGGGACTAAGTCTAACCAAGAGACCCAGTACTTC
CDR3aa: CASSHGTKSNQETQYF

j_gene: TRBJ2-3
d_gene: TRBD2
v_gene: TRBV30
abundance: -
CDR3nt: TGTGCCTGGAGGGCGGGAGGGGGAACAGATACGCAGTATTTT
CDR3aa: CAWRAGGGTDTQYF

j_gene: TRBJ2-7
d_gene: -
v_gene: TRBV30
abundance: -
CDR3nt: TGTGCCTGGAGTGAGGGGCCCTACGAGCAGTACTTC
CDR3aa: CAWSEGPYEQYF

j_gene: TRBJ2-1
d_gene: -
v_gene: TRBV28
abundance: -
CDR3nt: TGTGCCAGCACTGGTGGGAACGCCTACAATGAGCAGTTCTTC
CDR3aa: CASTGGNAYNEQFF

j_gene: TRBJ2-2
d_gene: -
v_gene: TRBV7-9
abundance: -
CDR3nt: TGTGCCAGCAGCTTAATAGAATCCCGGCACGGGGAGCTGTTTTTT
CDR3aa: CASSLIESRHGELFF

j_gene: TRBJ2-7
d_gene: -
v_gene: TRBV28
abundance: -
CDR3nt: TGTGCCAGCAGTCCCCTCCGGACAAAAAGCTCCTACGAGCAGTACTTC
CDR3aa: CASSPLRTKSSYEQYF

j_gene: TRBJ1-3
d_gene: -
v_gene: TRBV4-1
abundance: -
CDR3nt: TGCGCCAGCAGCCAAGAAGTGTCCAGACCGAGCTCTGGAAACACCATATATTTT
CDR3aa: CASSQEVSRPSSGNTIYF

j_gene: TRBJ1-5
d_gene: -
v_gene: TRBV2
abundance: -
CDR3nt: TGTGCCAGCAGTGAAAGACAGCATCAGCCCCAGCATTTT
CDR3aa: CASSERQHQPQHF

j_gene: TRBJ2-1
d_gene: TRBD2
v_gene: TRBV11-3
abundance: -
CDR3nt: TGTGCCAGCAGCTTAGATGGGACTAGCTTAAATGAGCAGTTCTTC
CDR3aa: CASSLDGTSLNEQFF

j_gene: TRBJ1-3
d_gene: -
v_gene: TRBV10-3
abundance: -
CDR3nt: TGTGCCATCAGTGCCACAGAAACTGGAAACACCATATATTTT
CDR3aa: CAISATETGNTIYF

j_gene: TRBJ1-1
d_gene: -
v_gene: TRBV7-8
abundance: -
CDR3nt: TGTGCCAGCAGCCTAGGGCCATGGAGCACTGAAGCTTTCTTT
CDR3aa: CASSLGPWSTEAFF

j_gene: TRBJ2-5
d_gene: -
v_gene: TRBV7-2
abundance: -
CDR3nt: TGTGCCAGCAGCTTAGTGCGCCGGGCGGCCTCGGAGACCCAGTACTTC
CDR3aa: CASSLVRRAASETQYF

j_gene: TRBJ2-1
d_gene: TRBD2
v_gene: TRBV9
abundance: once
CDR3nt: TGTGCCAGCAGCGTAGCAGGGCTAGCGGGCGGAAATGAGCAGTTCTTC
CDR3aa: CASSVAGLAGGNEQFF

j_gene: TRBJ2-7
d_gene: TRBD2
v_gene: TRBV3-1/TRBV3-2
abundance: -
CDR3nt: TGTGCCAGCAGCTCAACGTCTAGCGGGAGGTTCGACGAGCAGTACTTC
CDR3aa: CASSSTSSGRFDEQYF

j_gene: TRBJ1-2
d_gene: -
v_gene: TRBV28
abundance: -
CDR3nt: TGTGCCAGCAGCCACAGAGGGGCTGTGCTTATGTATGGCTACACCTTC
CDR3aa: CASSHRGAVLMYGYTF

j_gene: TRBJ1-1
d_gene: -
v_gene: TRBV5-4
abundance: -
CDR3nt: TGTGCCAGCAGCCCCCGTTCGACAGGGAACACTGAAGCTTTCTTT
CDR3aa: CASSPRSTGNTEAFF

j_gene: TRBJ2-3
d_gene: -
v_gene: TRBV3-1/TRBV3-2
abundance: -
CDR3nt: TGTGCCAGCAGCCACGGGGGCTGGGGGGGCGCAGATACGCAGTATTTT
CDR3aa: CASSHGGWGGADTQYF

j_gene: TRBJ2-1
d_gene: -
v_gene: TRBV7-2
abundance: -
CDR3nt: TGTGCCAGCAGCTTACATGGGGGAGTTGATGAGCAGTTCTTC
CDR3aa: CASSLHGGVDEQFF

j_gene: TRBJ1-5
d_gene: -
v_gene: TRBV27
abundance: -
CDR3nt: TGTGCCAGCAGTTCACTCAAGGGGTCCCAGCATTTT
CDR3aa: CASSSLKGSQHF

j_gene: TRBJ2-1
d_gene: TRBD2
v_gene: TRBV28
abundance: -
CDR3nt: TGTGCCAGCAGTTCCCGCGGGGGTAACTACAATGAGCAGTTCTTC
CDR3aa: CASSSRGGNYNEQFF

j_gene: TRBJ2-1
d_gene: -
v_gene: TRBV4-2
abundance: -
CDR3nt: TGTGCCAGCAGCCAAGAGAGCGGAGCCTACAATGAGCAGTTCTTC
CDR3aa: CASSQESGAYNEQFF

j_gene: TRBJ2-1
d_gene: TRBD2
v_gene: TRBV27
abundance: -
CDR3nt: TGTGCCAGCAGTCTGCGACTAGCGGGAGGGACCGAGCAGTTCTTC
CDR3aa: CASSLRLAGGTEQFF

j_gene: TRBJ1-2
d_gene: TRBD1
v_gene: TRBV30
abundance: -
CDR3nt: TGTGCCTGGAACCAGGGGGCGTCTACCTATGGCTACACCTTC
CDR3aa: CAWNQGASTYGYTF

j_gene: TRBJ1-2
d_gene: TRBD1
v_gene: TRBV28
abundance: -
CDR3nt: TGTGCCAGCAGCCTAAGTGGGACAGGGGGTAACTATGGCTACACCTTC
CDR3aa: CASSLSGTGGNYGYTF

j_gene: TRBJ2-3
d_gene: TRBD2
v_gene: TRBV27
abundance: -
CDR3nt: TGTGCCAGCAACCCGGGACTAGTAGCAGATACGCAGTATTTT
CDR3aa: CASNPGLVADTQYF

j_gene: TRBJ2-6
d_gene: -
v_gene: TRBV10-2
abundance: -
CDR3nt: TGCGCCAGCAGTGGATCTGGATTCTCTGGGGCCAACGTCCTGACTTTC
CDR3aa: CASSGSGFSGANVLTF

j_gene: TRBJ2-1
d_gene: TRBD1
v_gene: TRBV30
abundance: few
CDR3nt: TGTGCCGTTCGGACAGGGCTCTACAATGAGCAGTTCTTC
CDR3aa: CAVRTGLYNEQFF

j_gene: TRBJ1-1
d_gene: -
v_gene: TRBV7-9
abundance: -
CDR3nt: TGTGCCAGCACCCTCTGGGGGGTGGCTGAAGCTTTCTTT
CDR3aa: CASTLWGVAEAFF

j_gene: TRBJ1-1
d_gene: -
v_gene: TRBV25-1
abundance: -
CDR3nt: TGTGCCAGCAGTGTCTCGGGAGGGAACAGGTCGGGCACTGAAGCTTTCTTT
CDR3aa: CASSVSGGNRSGTEAFF

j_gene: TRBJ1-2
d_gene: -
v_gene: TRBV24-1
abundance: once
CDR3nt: TGTGCCACCAGTGATTTATCGGGGTCTGGCTACACCTTC
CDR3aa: CATSDLSGSGYTF

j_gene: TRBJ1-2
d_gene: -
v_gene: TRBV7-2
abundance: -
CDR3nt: TGTGCCAGCAGCTTAGGTGGCAGGGTATTGGGGAATGGCTACACCTTC
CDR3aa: CASSLGGRVLGNGYTF

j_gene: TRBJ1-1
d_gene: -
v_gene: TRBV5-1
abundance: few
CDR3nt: TGCGCCAGCAGCTTGGCAGGGGTTCAGGACACTGAAGCTTTCTTT
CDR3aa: CASSLAGVQDTEAFF

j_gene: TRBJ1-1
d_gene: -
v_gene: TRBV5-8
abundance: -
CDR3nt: TGTGCCAGCAGTTGGATTTTGACTGAAGCTTTCTTT
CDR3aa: CASSWILTEAFF

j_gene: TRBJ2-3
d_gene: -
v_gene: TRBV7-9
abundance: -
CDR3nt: TGTGCCAGCAGCTTGACGACCAGCGGAATTCCTAGCACAGATACGCAGTATTTT
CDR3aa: CASSLTTSGIPSTDTQYF

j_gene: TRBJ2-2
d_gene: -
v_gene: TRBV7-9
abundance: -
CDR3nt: TGTGCCAGCAGTAAAGGGAGGCTGGGGCGCCCCGGGGAGCTGTTTTTT
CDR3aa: CASSKGRLGRPGELFF

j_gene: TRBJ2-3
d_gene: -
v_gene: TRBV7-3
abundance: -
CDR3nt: TGTGCCAGCAGCTGGGTTGGGGGCCCCCGGGATACGCAGTATTTT
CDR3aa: CASSWVGGPRDTQYF